This TCR beta chain derives from a study of blood T cell repertoires in COVID-19. Study-wide context: COVID-19 samples, acute and convalescent, were from the United States, Italy and Spain.

The CDR3 is 14 residues long. V gave up 6 bases and J gave up 5 bases; unmatched junction bases: 7. Germline CDR1 is SSHAT and CDR2 is FNYEAQ (reference sequence). In the authors' workflow: Nucleated cell counts were estimated from reference gene primer amplification. Assay: immunoSEQ multiplex PCR; the TCRdb copy retains only in-frame clones and omits some. The V and J calls and clone size come from that table; D and trimming were worked out from the DNA. Of under 150,000 clones in the sample, roughly 80% are singletons; the top ten hold roughly 9%. V usage is TRBV7-7 and J usage is TRBJ2-3; TRBD1 matches 8 bases. The sample taken for sequencing was peripheral blood. The origin of this receptor is a woman aged 45 to 65 with active or convalescent COVID-19. The CDR3, as DNA: TGTGCCAGCAGTCCGGGACAGGTGGGAGATACGCAGTATTTT. Translation gives CASSPGQVGDTQYF.